The 5 T cell receptor beta chains listed next were all sequenced from one sample in a study of naive and memory T cell subsets. No antigen has been identified for these receptors. Broader study findings: Especially in CD8 cells, naive repertoires contained a few larger clonotypes, possibly CD45RA-re-expressing memory cells.

Both TRBC1 and TRBC2 were covered by a beta constant-region primer of two equimolar oligonucleotides. Ligated cDNA was amplified by four rounds of PCR with nested alpha and beta constant-region primers and SP2. TCRdb called the UMI-ligation and nested PCR reads again in MiXCR, with one record for every CDR3 protein. The sample consists of tens of thousands of distinct CDR3 sequences, approximately 10% of them appearing once. Input material: naive CD4+ T cells from blood. These receptors were collected from a human donor in good health.

This clonotype was detected a few times. The J gene is TRBJ2-5, the V gene TRBV5-1; D remains ambiguous. This CDR3 is built from 15 residues. Germline CDR1 and CDR2: SGHRS and YFSETQ. V lost 0 bases and J lost 1, with 10 bases in between. The CDR3 here is CASSLADRAQETQYF. CDR3 DNA: TGCGCCAGCAGCTTGGCCGATAGGGCCCAAGAGACCCAGTACTTC.

The V and J genes are TRBV28 and TRBJ2-1, with D unclear. Germline lookup yields CDR1 MDHEN and CDR2 SYDVKM. The CDR3 runs to 13 residues. The V gene lost 5 bases and the J gene lost 2 bases, with 7 bases spanning the gap. The CDR3: CASSRTTYNEQFF. The CDR3 nucleotides read TGTGCCAGCAGTCGGACCACCTACAATGAGCAGTTCTTC. Together with reference TRBV28 and TRBJ2-1, the CDR3 gives the full variable domain: DVKVTQSSRYLVKRTGEKVFLECVQDMDHENMFWYRQDPGLGLRLIYFSYDVKMKEKGDIPEGYSVSREKKERFSLILESASTNQTSMYLCASSRTTYNEQFFGPGTRLTVL.

The gene calls are TRBV20-1 and TRBJ2-3; 16 bases match TRBD2. Trimming cost V 6 bases and J 4 bases; bases outside gene matches: 7. Germline V gene lookup returns CDR1 DFQATT and CDR2 SNEGSKA (reference sequence). This CDR3 has 16 residues. The CDR3 bases are TGCAGTGCCAGCCAGGGACTAGCGGGAGGGTCAGATACGCAGTATTTT. It yields the protein CSASQGLAGGSDTQYF.

This clonotype appeared a few times. The chain joins TRBV25-1 to TRBJ2-3; D ambiguous. CDR1 is MGHDK, CDR2 SYGVNS, per germline. The CDR3 has 16 amino acids. The V end was cut by 0 bases, the J end by 3 bases, with 13 bases between. The CDR3: CASSEYAALGTDTQYF. CDR3 bases: TGTGCCAGCAGTGAATATGCAGCGCTGGGGACAGATACGCAGTATTTT.

With respect to this clonotype: It may be a read error: a sequence one base away is much more abundant. J is TRBJ2-7 and V is TRBV6-6; a possible D gene is TRBD2 (6 bases). Germline loops: CDR1 MNHNY, CDR2 SVGAGI (reference sequence). CDR3 size: 17 residues. V lost 2 bases and J lost 1, with 18 bases in between. The CDR3 nucleotides are TGTGCCAGCAGTTACCCGGCCGGGACTGGCGGTTCCTACGAGCAGTACTTC. Its translation is CASSYPAGTGGSYEQYF.